Below are 6 T cell receptor beta chains sequenced from a single sample in a study of beta chain features in type 1 diabetes. Isolated RNA was reverse transcribed in full, so expressed TCRB transcripts were sequenced. Measured with immunoSEQ multiplex PCR; TCRdb has only the in-frame clones, and not every one. The data hold 900,000 or so clones, with 17% observed a single time. The sample consisted of naive CD4+ T cells from blood. The receptors stem from a woman aged 18-29 years in good health.

The V and J genes are TRBV28 and TRBJ1-5; D is perhaps TRBD1 (6 bases). V lost 5 bases, J lost 0 bases, and 17 bases lay in between. In germline, CDR1 is MDHEN, CDR2 SYDVKM. This CDR3 has 17 residues. CDR3 protein: CASSQVRWGASNQPQHF. The DNA for the CDR3 is TGTGCCAGCAGTCAGGTCCGTTGGGGGGCTAGCAATCAGCCCCAGCATTTT.

The chain has TRBV7-2 and TRBJ1-3; D is possibly TRBD1 (6 bases). CDR1 and CDR2 from the germline V gene are SGHTA and FQGNSA. Trimming shortened V by 2 bases and J by 4 bases, and 12 bases separated the two germline ends. CDR3 length: 15 residues. CDR3: CASSLKGGLGNTIYF. DNA of the CDR3: TGTGCCAGCAGCTTAAAAGGGGGGCTCGGAAACACCATATATTTT.

This clone was picked up a small number of times. The chain has TRBV11-2 and TRBJ1-5; 7 nucleotides agree with TRBD1. Germline trimming cut 4 bases from V and 3 bases from J; bases unmatched to any gene: 9. The length of the CDR3 is 16 residues. CDR1 and CDR2 from the germline V gene are SGHAT and FQNNGV. The CDR3 protein is CASSSSTGTFNQPQHF. DNA of the CDR3: TGTGCCAGCAGCTCCTCGACAGGGACTTTCAATCAGCCCCAGCATTTT. Full variable domain (missing parts from reference TRBV11-2 and TRBJ1-5): EAGVAQSPRYKIIEKRQSVAFWCNPISGHATLYWYQQILGQGPKLLIQFQNNGVVDDSQLPKDRFSAERLKGVDSTLKIQPAKLEDSAVYLCASSSSTGTFNQPQHFGDGTRLSIL.

This clone was observed a few times. This chain uses TRBV5-6 with TRBJ2-1; tentatively, D is TRBD2 (6 bases). V shed 1 base and J shed 2 bases, with 10 bases lying between them. Germline CDR1 reads SGHDT; CDR2 reads YYEEEE. The CDR3 has 15 residues. The chain's CDR3 is CASSLRGGAYNEQFF. CDR3 in DNA: TGTGCCAGCAGCTTGAGGGGAGGTGCCTACAATGAGCAGTTCTTC.

The chain has TRBV20-1 and TRBJ2-7; D perhaps matches TRBD2 (5 bases). Per the germline V gene, CDR1 is DFQATT and CDR2 is SNEGSKA (reference sequence). The CDR3 extends over 10 amino acids. The germline V and J ends were trimmed by 3 bases and 7 bases, with 7 bases remaining between them. CDR3 sequence reads: CSASPGEQYF. Here the CDR3 DNA reads TGCAGTGCTAGCCCGGGGGAGCAGTACTTC.

The V gene is TRBV28, the J gene TRBJ2-3, with TRBD1 identical over 10 bases. V dropped 10 bases and J dropped 3; count of bases not matched to a gene: 7. The CDR3 is 14 amino acids. CDR1 and CDR2 from the germline V gene are MDHEN and SYDVKM. The CDR3 nucleotides read TGTGCCATCCCGGGGGACAGGGGAACAGATACGCAGTATTTT. Residues: CAIPGDRGTDTQYF.